This T cell receptor (beta chain) emerged from a study of PD-1 blockade in classical Hodgkin lymphoma. Overall study findings and caveats: Lower baseline TCR diversity marked trial partial responders and progressors. Although disease activity or prior therapy may be involved, causes of the repertoire differences remain undefined.

Profiled with immunoSEQ multiplex PCR; TCRdb holds only in-frame clones, not every one. The sample consists of about 12,000 clones, more than 70% of them appearing once. The time point here: cycle 4 day 1 (C4D1), after 6 weeks of nivolumab. Relapse was seen in all patients after autologous stem cell transplantation, and brentuximab vedotin exposure was variable. Purification of CD4+ T cells from thawed PBMCs was achieved by magnetic negative selection. Best responses included complete response and partial response; otherwise, the best response was progressive disease. Germline-derived CDR1 and CDR2 are SNHLY and FYNNEI. The CDR3 consists of 13 residues. V lost 7 bases, J lost 4 bases, and 14 bases lay in between. A remark on this clone: Its target is not known.

The receptor was derived from a human donor with classical Hodgkin lymphoma. The V and J genes are TRBV2 and TRBJ2-7; a possible D gene is TRBD2 (6 bases). The sample was CD4+ T cells from blood, taken before the fourth cycle of nivolumab. CDR3 amino acids: CASTGGLLYEQYF. In DNA form, the CDR3 reads TGTGCCAGCACCGGGGGTCTACTTTACGAGCAGTACTTC.